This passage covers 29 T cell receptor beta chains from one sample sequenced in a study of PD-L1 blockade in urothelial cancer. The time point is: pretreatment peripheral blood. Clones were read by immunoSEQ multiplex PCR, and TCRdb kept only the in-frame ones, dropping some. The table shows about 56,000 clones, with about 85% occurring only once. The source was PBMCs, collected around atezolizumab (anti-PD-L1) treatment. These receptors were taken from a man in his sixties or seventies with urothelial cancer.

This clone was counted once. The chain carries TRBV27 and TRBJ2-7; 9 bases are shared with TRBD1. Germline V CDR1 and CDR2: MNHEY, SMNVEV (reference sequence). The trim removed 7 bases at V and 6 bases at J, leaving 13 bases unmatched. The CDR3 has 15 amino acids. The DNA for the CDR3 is TGTGCCAGCAAGCCCTCACAGGGGGCAGTAATCGAGCAGTACTTC. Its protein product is CASKPSQGAVIEQYF.

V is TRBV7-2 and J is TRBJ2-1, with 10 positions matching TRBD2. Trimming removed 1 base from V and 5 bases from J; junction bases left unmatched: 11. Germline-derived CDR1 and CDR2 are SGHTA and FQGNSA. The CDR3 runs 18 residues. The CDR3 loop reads CASSLGPSGRVRDNEQFF. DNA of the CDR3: TGTGCCAGCAGCTTAGGTCCTAGCGGGAGAGTCCGGGACAATGAGCAGTTCTTC. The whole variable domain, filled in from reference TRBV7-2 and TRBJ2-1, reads GAGVSQSPSNKVTEKGKDVELRCDPISGHTALYWYRQSLGQGLEFLIYFQGNSAPDKSGLPSDRFSAERTGGSVSTLTIQRTQQEDSAVYLCASSLGPSGRVRDNEQFFGPGTRLTVL.

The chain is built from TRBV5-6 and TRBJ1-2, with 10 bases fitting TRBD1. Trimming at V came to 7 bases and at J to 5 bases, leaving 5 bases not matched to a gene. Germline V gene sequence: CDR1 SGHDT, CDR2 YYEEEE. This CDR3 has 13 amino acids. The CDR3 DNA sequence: TGTGCCAGCGGGCCGGGACAGGGGTATGGCTACACCTTC. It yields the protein CASGPGQGYGYTF.

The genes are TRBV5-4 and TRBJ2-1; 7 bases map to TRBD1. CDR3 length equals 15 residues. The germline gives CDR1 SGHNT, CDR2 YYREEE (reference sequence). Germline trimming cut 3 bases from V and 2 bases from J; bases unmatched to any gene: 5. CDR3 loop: CASSSGTAAYNEQFF. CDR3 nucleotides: TGTGCCAGCAGCTCCGGGACAGCCGCCTACAATGAGCAGTTCTTC.

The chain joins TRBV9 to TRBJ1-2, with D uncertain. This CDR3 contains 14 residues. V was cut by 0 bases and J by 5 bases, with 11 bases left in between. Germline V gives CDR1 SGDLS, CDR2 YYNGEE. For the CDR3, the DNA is TGTGCCAGCAGCGTAGCCAGGCGCCCTTATGGCTACACCTTC. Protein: CASSVARRPYGYTF.

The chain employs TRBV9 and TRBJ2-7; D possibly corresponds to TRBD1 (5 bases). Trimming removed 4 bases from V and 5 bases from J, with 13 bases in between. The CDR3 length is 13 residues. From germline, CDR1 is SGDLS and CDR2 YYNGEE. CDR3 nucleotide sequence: TGTGCCAGCAGCCTCTGGCCAGGGAACGAGCAGTACTTC. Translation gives CASSLWPGNEQYF.

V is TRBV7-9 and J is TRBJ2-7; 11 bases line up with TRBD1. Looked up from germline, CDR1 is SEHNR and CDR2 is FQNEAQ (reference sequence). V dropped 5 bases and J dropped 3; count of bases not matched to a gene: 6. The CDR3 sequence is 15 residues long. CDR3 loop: CASSKDRGPIYEQYF. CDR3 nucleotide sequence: TGTGCCAGCAGCAAGGACAGGGGGCCGATCTACGAGCAGTACTTC.

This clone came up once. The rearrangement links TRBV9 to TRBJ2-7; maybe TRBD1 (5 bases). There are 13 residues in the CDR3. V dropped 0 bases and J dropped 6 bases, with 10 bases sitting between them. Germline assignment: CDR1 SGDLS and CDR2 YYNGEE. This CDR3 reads CASSVEQVSEQYF. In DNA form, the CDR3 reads TGTGCCAGCAGCGTAGAACAGGTCTCCGAGCAGTACTTC.

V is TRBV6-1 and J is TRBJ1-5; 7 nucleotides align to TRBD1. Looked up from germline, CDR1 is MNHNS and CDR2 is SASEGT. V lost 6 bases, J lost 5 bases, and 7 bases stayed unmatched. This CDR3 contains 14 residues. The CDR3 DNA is TGTGCCAGCAGCCTGACAGGGTATGATCAGCCCCAGCATTTT. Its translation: CASSLTGYDQPQHF.

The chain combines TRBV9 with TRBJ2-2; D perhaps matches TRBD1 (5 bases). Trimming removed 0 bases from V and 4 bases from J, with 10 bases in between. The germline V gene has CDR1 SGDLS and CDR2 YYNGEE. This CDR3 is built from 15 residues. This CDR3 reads CASSVGQGPTGELFF. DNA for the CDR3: TGTGCCAGCAGCGTAGGGCAGGGTCCCACCGGGGAGCTGTTTTTT.

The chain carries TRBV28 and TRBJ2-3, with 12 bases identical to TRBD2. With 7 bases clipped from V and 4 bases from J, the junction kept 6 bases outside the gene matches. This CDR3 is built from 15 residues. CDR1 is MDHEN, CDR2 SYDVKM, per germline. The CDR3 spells CASTLAGGLPDTQYF. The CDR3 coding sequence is TGTGCCAGCACCCTAGCGGGAGGGCTCCCAGATACGCAGTATTTT.

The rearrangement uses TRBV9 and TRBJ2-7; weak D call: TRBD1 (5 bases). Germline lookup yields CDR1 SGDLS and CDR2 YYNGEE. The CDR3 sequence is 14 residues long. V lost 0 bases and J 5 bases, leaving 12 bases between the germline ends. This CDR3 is CASSVGLTDDEQYF. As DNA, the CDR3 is TGTGCCAGCAGCGTAGGTTTGACAGATGACGAGCAGTACTTC.

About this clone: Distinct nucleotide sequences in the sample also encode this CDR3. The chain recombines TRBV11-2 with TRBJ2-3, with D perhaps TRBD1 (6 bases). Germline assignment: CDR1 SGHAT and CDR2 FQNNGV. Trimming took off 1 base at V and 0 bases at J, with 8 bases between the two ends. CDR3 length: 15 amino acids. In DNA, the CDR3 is TGTGCCAGCAGCTTAGGGGGACAAAGCACAGATACGCAGTATTTT. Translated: CASSLGGQSTDTQYF.

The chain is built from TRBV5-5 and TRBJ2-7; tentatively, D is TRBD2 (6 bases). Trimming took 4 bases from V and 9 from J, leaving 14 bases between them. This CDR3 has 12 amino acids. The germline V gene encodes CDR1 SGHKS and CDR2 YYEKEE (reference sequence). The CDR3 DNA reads TGTGCCAGCAGCCGGGAGTCCGCGTTGCAGTACTTC. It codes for CASSRESALQYF.

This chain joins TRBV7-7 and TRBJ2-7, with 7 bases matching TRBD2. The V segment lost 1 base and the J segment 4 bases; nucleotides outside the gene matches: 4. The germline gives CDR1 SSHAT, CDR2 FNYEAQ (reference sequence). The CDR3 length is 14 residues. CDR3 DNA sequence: TGTGCCAGCAGCTTAGGCGGGGGAGTTTACGAGCAGTACTTC. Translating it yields CASSLGGGVYEQYF.

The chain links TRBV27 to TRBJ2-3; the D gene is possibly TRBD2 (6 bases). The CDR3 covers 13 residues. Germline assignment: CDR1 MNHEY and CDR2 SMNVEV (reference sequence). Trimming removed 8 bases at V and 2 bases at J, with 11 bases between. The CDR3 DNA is TGTGCCAGCCCCGGGACTCTCACAGATACGCAGTATTTT. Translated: CASPGTLTDTQYF.

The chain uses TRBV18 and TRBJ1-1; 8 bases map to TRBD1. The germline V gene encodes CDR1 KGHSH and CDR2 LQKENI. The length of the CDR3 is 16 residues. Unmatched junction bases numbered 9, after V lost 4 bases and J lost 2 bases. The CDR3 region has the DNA TGTGCCAGCTCACTACTCTCAGGGGGCCTTAACACTGAAGCTTTCTTT. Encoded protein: CASSLLSGGLNTEAFF.

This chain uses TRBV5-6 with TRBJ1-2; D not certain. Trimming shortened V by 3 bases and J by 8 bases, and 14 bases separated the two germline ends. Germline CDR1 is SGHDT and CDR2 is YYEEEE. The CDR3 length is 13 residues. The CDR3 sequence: CASSSGVVGGYTF. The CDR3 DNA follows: TGTGCCAGCAGCTCCGGGGTCGTGGGGGGCTACACCTTC.

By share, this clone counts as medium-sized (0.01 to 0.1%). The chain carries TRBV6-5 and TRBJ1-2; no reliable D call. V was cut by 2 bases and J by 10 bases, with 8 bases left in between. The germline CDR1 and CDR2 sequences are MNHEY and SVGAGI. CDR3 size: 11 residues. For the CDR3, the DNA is TGTGCCAGCAGTTACCTGGGAGCCTACACCTTC. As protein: CASSYLGAYTF.

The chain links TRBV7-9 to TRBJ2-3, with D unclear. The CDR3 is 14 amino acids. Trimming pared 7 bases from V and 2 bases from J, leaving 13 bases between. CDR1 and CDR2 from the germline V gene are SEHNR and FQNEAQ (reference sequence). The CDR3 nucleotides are TGTGCCAGCAAGAGAGCCGAGAACACAGATACGCAGTATTTT. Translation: CASKRAENTDTQYF.

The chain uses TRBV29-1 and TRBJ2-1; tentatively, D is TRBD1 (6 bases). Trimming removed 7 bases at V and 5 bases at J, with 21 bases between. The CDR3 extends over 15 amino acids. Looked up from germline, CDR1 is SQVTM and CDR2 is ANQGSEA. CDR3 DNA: TGCAGCGCCGGCGACCCGGGGACATATAACAATGAGCAGTTCTTC. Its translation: CSAGDPGTYNNEQFF.

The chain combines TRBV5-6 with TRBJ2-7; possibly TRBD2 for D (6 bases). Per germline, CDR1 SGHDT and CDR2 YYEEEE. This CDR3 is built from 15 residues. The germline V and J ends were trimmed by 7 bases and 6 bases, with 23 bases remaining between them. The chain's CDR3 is CASYSRGIVDREQYF. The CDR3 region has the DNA TGTGCCAGCTATTCGCGGGGCATAGTCGACCGCGAGCAGTACTTC.

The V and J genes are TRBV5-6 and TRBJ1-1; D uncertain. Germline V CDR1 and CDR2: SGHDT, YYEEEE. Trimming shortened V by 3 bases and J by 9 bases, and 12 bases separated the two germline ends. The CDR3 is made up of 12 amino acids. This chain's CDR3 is CASSWQRTQAFF. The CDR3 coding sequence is TGTGCCAGCAGCTGGCAGCGAACTCAAGCTTTCTTT.

In DNA, the CDR3 is TGTGCCAGCTCACTCCAGGGGGAAGCCAATCAGCCCCAGCATTTT. Protein sequence: CASSLQGEANQPQHF. The chain is built from TRBV18 and TRBJ1-5; 7 bases are shared with TRBD1. The CDR3 is 15 residues long. CDR1 is KGHSH and CDR2 is LQKENI in the germline V gene. The junction had 6 bases not matched to a gene; V was cut back by 4 bases and J by 3 bases.

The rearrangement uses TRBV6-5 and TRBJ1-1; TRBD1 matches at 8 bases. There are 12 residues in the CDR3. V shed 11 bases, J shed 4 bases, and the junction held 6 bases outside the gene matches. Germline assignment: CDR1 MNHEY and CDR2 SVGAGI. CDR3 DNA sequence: TGTGCCGTAAGTGACAGGGGCACTGAAGCTTTCTTT. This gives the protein CAVSDRGTEAFF.

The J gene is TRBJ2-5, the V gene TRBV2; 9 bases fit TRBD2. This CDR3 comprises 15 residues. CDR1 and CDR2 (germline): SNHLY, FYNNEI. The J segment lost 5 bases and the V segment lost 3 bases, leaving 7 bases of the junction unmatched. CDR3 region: CASSEWREGRETQYF. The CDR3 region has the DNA TGTGCCAGCAGTGAGTGGCGGGAGGGCCGGGAGACCCAGTACTTC.

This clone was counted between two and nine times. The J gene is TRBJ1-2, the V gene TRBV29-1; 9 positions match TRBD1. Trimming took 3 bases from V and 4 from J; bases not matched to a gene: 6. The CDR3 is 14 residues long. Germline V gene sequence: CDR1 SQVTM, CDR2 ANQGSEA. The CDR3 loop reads CSVETGQGGYGYTF. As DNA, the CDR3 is TGCAGCGTTGAGACGGGACAGGGAGGCTATGGCTACACCTTC.

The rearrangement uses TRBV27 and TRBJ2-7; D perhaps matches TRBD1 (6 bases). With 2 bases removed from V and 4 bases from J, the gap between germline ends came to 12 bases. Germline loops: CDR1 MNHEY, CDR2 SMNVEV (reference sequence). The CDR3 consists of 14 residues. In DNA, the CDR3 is TGTGCCAGCAGTTTAACAGGGAATTCTTACGAGCAGTACTTC. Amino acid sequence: CASSLTGNSYEQYF.

In DNA, the CDR3 is TGTGCCAGCAGCGGACAGACCGTGAACACTGAAGCTTTCTTT. Its protein is CASSGQTVNTEAFF. The chain carries TRBV6-1 and TRBJ1-1, with D perhaps matching TRBD1 (6 bases). The CDR3 length is 14 residues. CDR1 is MNHNS, CDR2 SASEGT, per germline. Trimming left V 6 bases short and J 0 bases short, with 11 bases between.